These 30 T cell receptor beta chains originate from one sample sequenced in a study of T cell changes during pregnancy in multiple sclerosis. Measured with immunoSEQ multiplex PCR; TCRdb has only the in-frame clones, and not every one. The sample has more than 65,000 clones; over 80% are singletons. This specimen was CD4+ T cells from peripheral blood mononuclear cells, taken before pregnancy. These receptors were obtained from a female donor with multiple sclerosis, enrolled in a pregnancy study.

The chain uses TRBV14 and TRBJ1-5; possible D gene TRBD1, 6 bases. V shed 4 bases and J shed 6 bases, with 10 bases lying between them. Germline assignment: CDR1 SGHDN and CDR2 FVKESK. The CDR3 covers 13 residues. The CDR3 sequence: CASSPGGTQPQHF. CDR3 DNA sequence: TGTGCCAGCAGCCCGGGGGGCACTCAGCCCCAGCATTTT. Full variable domain (rest looked up from reference TRBV14 and TRBJ1-5): EAGVTQFPSHSVIEKGQTVTLRCDPISGHDNLYWYRRVMGKEIKFLLHFVKESKQDESGMPNNRFLAERTGGTYSTLKVQPAELEDSGVYFCASSPGGTQPQHFGDGTRLSIL.

The chain combines TRBV11-2 with TRBJ2-1; TRBD2 matches at 8 bases. This CDR3 has 13 amino acids. Germline trimming cut 5 bases from V and 6 bases from J; bases unmatched to any gene: 3. Per germline, CDR1 SGHAT and CDR2 FQNNGV. In nucleotides, the CDR3 is TGTGCCAGCAGCCCCGGGAGGGCCAATGAGCAGTTCTTC. It specifies CASSPGRANEQFF.

The genes are TRBV5-6 and TRBJ2-7, with a possible D match to TRBD1 (6 bases). CDR1 is SGHDT, CDR2 YYEEEE, per germline. CDR3 size: 14 residues. The ends were cut back, 4 bases at V and 1 base at J, with 12 bases in the middle. The CDR3 DNA is TGTGCCAGCAGCCCACAGGGTCGATCCTACGAGCAGTACTTC. It translates to CASSPQGRSYEQYF.

CDR3 coding DNA: TGTGCCAGCAGCCCGGATCTGGGCGGGGGCCAAGAGACCCAGTACTTC. Encoded protein: CASSPDLGGGQETQYF. This sequence joins TRBV5-4 and TRBJ2-5, with TRBD2 identical over 7 bases. Trimming at V came to 4 bases and at J to 1 base, leaving 10 bases not matched to a gene. Germline V gene lookup returns CDR1 SGHNT and CDR2 YYREEE (reference sequence). The CDR3 sequence is 16 residues long.

The chain is built from TRBV5-1 and TRBJ2-1, with 13 nucleotides matching TRBD2. Germline trimming cut 1 base from V and 2 bases from J; bases unmatched to any gene: 6. The CDR3 spans 18 residues. Germline CDR1 and CDR2: SGHRS and YFSETQ. The CDR3 is CASSLTSGRAAAYNEQFF. The DNA for the CDR3 is TGCGCCAGCAGCTTGACTAGCGGGAGGGCTGCGGCCTACAATGAGCAGTTCTTC.

The chain couples TRBV6-5 to TRBJ2-7; 13 positions match TRBD2. V lost 6 bases and J lost 5; bases outside the gene matches: 4. Germline lookup yields CDR1 MNHEY and CDR2 SVGAGI. This CDR3 is 14 amino acids long. The CDR3 spells CASRTSGRSDEQYF. CDR3 DNA sequence: TGTGCCAGCAGGACTAGCGGGAGGTCGGACGAGCAGTACTTC.

CDR3 loop: CASRRTSGGGYNEQFF. The CDR3 nucleotides are TGTGCCAGCAGGCGGACTAGCGGGGGGGGTTACAATGAGCAGTTCTTC. V usage is TRBV7-3 and J usage is TRBJ2-1, with 15 bases aligning to TRBD2. Germline V gene data show CDR1 as SGHTA and CDR2 as FQGTGA. After removal of 6 bases from V and 4 bases from J, the junction contained 4 bases not matched to a gene. There are 16 residues in the CDR3.

This chain uses TRBV19 with TRBJ2-2; D unresolved. Germline values: CDR1 LNHDA, CDR2 SQIVND (reference sequence). CDR3 length: 14 residues. With 6 bases removed from V and 0 bases from J, the gap between germline ends came to 8 bases. CDR3 in amino acids: CASRVQTNTGELFF. CDR3 DNA sequence: TGTGCCAGTAGGGTCCAGACGAACACCGGGGAGCTGTTTTTT.

The chain links TRBV4-3 to TRBJ1-6; no reliable D call. Trimming removed 6 bases at V and 10 bases at J, with 16 bases between. CDR3 size: 14 residues. Germline V gene data show CDR1 as LGHNA and CDR2 as YSLEER. The DNA for the CDR3 is TGCGCCAGCAGGATCGTCGGTTCGCTCTCACCCCTCCACTTT. Amino acid sequence: CASRIVGSLSPLHF.

The CDR3 coding sequence is TGTGCCAGCTCAGCAGGCGGGGTCATAGAGCAGTTCTTC. It yields the protein CASSAGGVIEQFF. The gene calls are TRBV18 and TRBJ2-1, with D perhaps TRBD2 (6 bases). CDR1 and CDR2 (germline): KGHSH, LQKENI. V was pared by 5 bases and J by 10 bases, with 15 bases between. The CDR3 has 13 residues.

The rearrangement links TRBV5-1 to TRBJ2-3; TRBD1 aligns across 10 bases. After removal of 4 bases from V and 4 bases from J, the junction contained 6 bases not matched to a gene. CDR1 SGHRS and CDR2 YFSETQ come from the germline V gene. This CDR3 has 15 residues. Here the CDR3 reads CASSQGQGTADTQYF. DNA of the CDR3: TGCGCCAGCAGCCAGGGACAGGGGACCGCAGATACGCAGTATTTT.

The chain couples TRBV28 to TRBJ2-1, with 8 bases fitting TRBD2. The CDR3 sequence is 17 residues long. The J segment lost 0 bases and the V segment lost 6 bases, leaving 10 bases of the junction unmatched. CDR1 is MDHEN and CDR2 is SYDVKM in the germline V gene. Here the CDR3 DNA reads TGTGCCAGCAGCTCCTTTGGGGGGACTAGCTCCTACAATGAGCAGTTCTTC. This gives the protein CASSSFGGTSSYNEQFF.

The chain combines TRBV27 with TRBJ2-3; a possible D gene is TRBD1 (6 bases). V was cut by 7 bases and J by 6 bases, with 23 bases left in between. Germline lookup yields CDR1 MNHEY and CDR2 SMNVEV (reference sequence). CDR3 length: 16 residues. CDR3 amino acids: CASTTKGWQGRDTQYF. Here the CDR3 DNA reads TGTGCCAGCACCACAAAAGGGTGGCAGGGGCGGGATACGCAGTATTTT.

The chain couples TRBV30 to TRBJ1-4; weak D call: TRBD1 (5 bases). Germline values: CDR1 GTSNPN, CDR2 SVGIG (reference sequence). The CDR3 length is 16 residues. Trimming pared 3 bases from V and 6 bases from J, leaving 20 bases between. The DNA for the CDR3 is TGTGCCTGGAGCGTTTCCCCAGGGCGCCGGCATGAAAAACTGTTTTTT. Protein: CAWSVSPGRRHEKLFF.

In DNA form, the CDR3 reads TGTGCCAGCAGCAACGAAGGGGGGGCAGATACGCAGTATTTT. The encoded protein is CASSNEGGADTQYF. The rearrangement links TRBV11-2 to TRBJ2-3, with TRBD2 as a possible D gene (7 bases). V was shortened by 5 bases and J by 4 bases, with 13 bases between the two germline ends. CDR1 and CDR2 (germline): SGHAT, FQNNGV. This CDR3 has 14 residues.

The gene calls are TRBV10-3 and TRBJ2-3; perhaps TRBD1 as D (6 bases). Germline CDR1 and CDR2: ENHRY and SYGVKD. The CDR3 has 15 amino acids. V lost 6 bases to trimming and J lost 0 bases, with 13 bases between them. This CDR3 is CAIREDRRSTDTQYF. CDR3 nucleotides: TGTGCCATCAGAGAAGACAGGAGGAGCACAGATACGCAGTATTTT.

This rearrangement joins TRBV4-1 to TRBJ2-1; TRBD2 agrees at 7 bases. Germline CDR1 is MGHRA and CDR2 is YSYEKL. This CDR3 contains 14 residues. Losses at the gene ends were 4 bases for V and 6 bases for J; bases not matched to a gene: 6. CDR3 loop: CASSPVGGFNEQFF. CDR3 nucleotides: TGCGCCAGCAGCCCCGTCGGGGGGTTCAATGAGCAGTTCTTC.

The J gene is TRBJ1-3, the V gene TRBV5-6, with 10 bases matching TRBD1. V shed 0 bases and J 8 bases; nucleotides not matched to a gene: 5. The CDR3 extends over 15 amino acids. Looked up from germline, CDR1 is SGHDT and CDR2 is YYEEEE. The CDR3 loop reads CASSLGGTGVDTIYF. The CDR3 DNA reads as TGTGCCAGCAGCTTGGGCGGGACAGGGGTCGACACCATATATTTT.

The gene calls are TRBV19 and TRBJ2-7; 8 nucleotides align to TRBD2. Germline V gene sequence: CDR1 LNHDA, CDR2 SQIVND (reference sequence). The CDR3 contains 15 residues. The ends lost 5 bases at V and 3 bases at J; junction bases unmatched: 9. The CDR3 loop is CASSRYSGSRYEQYF. The CDR3 coding sequence is TGTGCCAGTAGTCGATACAGCGGGAGTCGCTACGAGCAGTACTTC. The whole variable domain, filled in from reference TRBV19 and TRBJ2-7, reads DGGITQSPKYLFRKEGQNVTLSCEQNLNHDAMYWYRQDPGQGLRLIYYSQIVNDFQKGDIAEGYSVSREKKESFPLTVTSAQKNPTAFYLCASSRYSGSRYEQYFGPGTRLTVT.

V usage is TRBV5-4 and J usage is TRBJ2-5, with a possible D match to TRBD1 (6 bases). V was shortened by 4 bases and J by 1 base, with 11 bases between the two germline ends. The CDR3 sequence is 14 residues long. The germline CDR1 and CDR2 sequences are SGHNT and YYREEE (reference sequence). CDR3 DNA sequence: TGTGCCAGCAGCGCCAAGACAGGCCAAGAGACCCAGTACTTC. Translating gives CASSAKTGQETQYF.

This CDR3 is CASSQDVGTATNEKLFF. The CDR3 DNA is TGCGCCAGCAGCCAAGATGTGGGGACAGCAACTAATGAAAAACTGTTTTTT. The chain employs TRBV4-1 and TRBJ1-4; 7 positions agree with TRBD1. The CDR3 is 17 amino acids. Germline CDR1 and CDR2: MGHRA and YSYEKL. Losses at the gene ends were 0 bases for V and 0 bases for J; bases not matched to a gene: 4.

V usage is TRBV5-4 and J usage is TRBJ2-3; tentative D call: TRBD2 (7 bases). The V gene's germline CDR1 is SGHNT and CDR2 YYREEE (reference sequence). CDR3 length: 15 residues. Trimming cost V 6 bases and J 5 bases, with 19 bases left between them. The CDR3 nucleotides read TGTGCCAGCATGGCGGCGGGGGCGCGAGGAGATACGCAGTATTTT. It yields the protein CASMAAGARGDTQYF. The whole variable domain, remainder taken from reference TRBV5-4 and TRBJ2-3, is ETGVTQSPTHLIKTRGQQVTLRCSSQSGHNTVSWYQQALGQGPQFIFQYYREEENGRGNFPPRFSGLQFPNYSSELNVNALELDDSALYLCASMAAGARGDTQYFGPGTRLTVL.

The chain combines TRBV6-6 with TRBJ1-1, with unresolved D. The germline gives CDR1 MNHNY, CDR2 SVGAGI (reference sequence). The CDR3 spans 13 residues. The V gene lost 0 bases and the J gene lost 8 bases, with 10 bases spanning the gap. The DNA for the CDR3 is TGTGCCAGCAGTTACTCGAACGGGAACGAAGCTTTCTTT. It yields the protein CASSYSNGNEAFF.

The chain recombines TRBV12-5 with TRBJ2-1; 11 positions match TRBD1. CDR1 and CDR2 from the germline V gene are LGHNT and FRNRAP. This CDR3 region has 18 residues. V lost 1 base, J lost 4 bases, and 9 bases stayed unmatched. The chain's CDR3 is CASGLALPGTGGYNEQFF. CDR3 coding DNA: TGTGCTAGTGGTTTGGCCCTACCCGGGACAGGGGGTTACAATGAGCAGTTCTTC.

V gene TRBV15 combines with J gene TRBJ1-6; 7 bases fit TRBD1. The CDR3 runs to 15 residues. CDR1 LNHNV and CDR2 YYDKDF come from the germline V gene (reference sequence). The J segment lost 10 bases and the V segment lost 3 bases, leaving 9 bases of the junction unmatched. In DNA, the CDR3 is TGTGCCACCAGCAGGACAGGGCAGGGGGAATCACCCCTCCACTTT. It encodes CATSRTGQGESPLHF. Variable domain in full (rest from reference TRBV15 and TRBJ1-6): DAMVIQNPRYQVTQFGKPVTLSCSQTLNHNVMYWYQQKSSQAPKLLFHYYDKDFNNEADTPDNFQSRRPNTSFCFLDIRSPGLGDTAMYLCATSRTGQGESPLHFGNGTRLTVT.

The chain links TRBV4-1 to TRBJ1-1; 9 nucleotides agree with TRBD1. The V and J ends lost 4 bases and 4 bases, in that order; junction bases with no gene match: 10. The CDR3 contains 16 residues. CDR1 is MGHRA and CDR2 is YSYEKL in the germline V gene. CDR3 sequence (DNA): TGCGCCAGCAGCCCAACAACCCACAGGGGGCTCACTGAAGCTTTCTTT. Amino acid sequence: CASSPTTHRGLTEAFF.

The chain couples TRBV7-9 to TRBJ2-1; the match to TRBD1 covers 9 bases. The CDR3 is 18 amino acids. V trimming: 5 bases; J trimming: 0 bases; junction bases outside the gene matches: 11. Germline-derived CDR1 and CDR2 are SEHNR and FQNEAQ (reference sequence). Here the CDR3 reads CASSPGQGQLGSYNEQFF. CDR3 bases: TGTGCCAGCAGCCCGGGACAGGGTCAATTAGGCTCCTACAATGAGCAGTTCTTC.

This chain connects TRBV13 to TRBJ2-2; 14 bases line up with TRBD2. CDR1 PRHDT and CDR2 FYEKMQ come from the germline V gene (reference sequence). This CDR3 has 16 amino acids. The J segment lost 5 bases and the V segment lost 6 bases, leaving 5 bases of the junction unmatched. The CDR3 bases are TGTGCCAGCAGATTTGGGACTAGCGGGAGTACCGGGGAGCTGTTTTTT. As protein: CASRFGTSGSTGELFF.

This sequence joins TRBV10-3 and TRBJ2-1; the match to TRBD2 covers 12 bases. Unmatched junction bases numbered 9, after V lost 6 bases and J lost 6 bases. Germline assignment: CDR1 ENHRY and CDR2 SYGVKD. The CDR3 has 16 amino acids. This chain's CDR3 is CAISPQLAGGLNEQFF. The CDR3 DNA reads TGTGCCATCAGCCCTCAACTAGCGGGGGGCCTCAATGAGCAGTTCTTC.

The chain recombines TRBV7-8 with TRBJ2-1, with 14 bases identical to TRBD2. The V gene end was trimmed by 5 bases and the J gene end by 0 bases; junction bases not matched to a gene: 15. This CDR3 region has 21 residues. Germline V gene sequence: CDR1 SGHVS, CDR2 FQNEAQ. The DNA of the CDR3 is TGTGCCAGCAGCCCCCGGCCTTCGACTAGCGGGGGGGTGCGCTCCTACAATGAGCAGTTCTTC. Amino acid sequence: CASSPRPSTSGGVRSYNEQFF.